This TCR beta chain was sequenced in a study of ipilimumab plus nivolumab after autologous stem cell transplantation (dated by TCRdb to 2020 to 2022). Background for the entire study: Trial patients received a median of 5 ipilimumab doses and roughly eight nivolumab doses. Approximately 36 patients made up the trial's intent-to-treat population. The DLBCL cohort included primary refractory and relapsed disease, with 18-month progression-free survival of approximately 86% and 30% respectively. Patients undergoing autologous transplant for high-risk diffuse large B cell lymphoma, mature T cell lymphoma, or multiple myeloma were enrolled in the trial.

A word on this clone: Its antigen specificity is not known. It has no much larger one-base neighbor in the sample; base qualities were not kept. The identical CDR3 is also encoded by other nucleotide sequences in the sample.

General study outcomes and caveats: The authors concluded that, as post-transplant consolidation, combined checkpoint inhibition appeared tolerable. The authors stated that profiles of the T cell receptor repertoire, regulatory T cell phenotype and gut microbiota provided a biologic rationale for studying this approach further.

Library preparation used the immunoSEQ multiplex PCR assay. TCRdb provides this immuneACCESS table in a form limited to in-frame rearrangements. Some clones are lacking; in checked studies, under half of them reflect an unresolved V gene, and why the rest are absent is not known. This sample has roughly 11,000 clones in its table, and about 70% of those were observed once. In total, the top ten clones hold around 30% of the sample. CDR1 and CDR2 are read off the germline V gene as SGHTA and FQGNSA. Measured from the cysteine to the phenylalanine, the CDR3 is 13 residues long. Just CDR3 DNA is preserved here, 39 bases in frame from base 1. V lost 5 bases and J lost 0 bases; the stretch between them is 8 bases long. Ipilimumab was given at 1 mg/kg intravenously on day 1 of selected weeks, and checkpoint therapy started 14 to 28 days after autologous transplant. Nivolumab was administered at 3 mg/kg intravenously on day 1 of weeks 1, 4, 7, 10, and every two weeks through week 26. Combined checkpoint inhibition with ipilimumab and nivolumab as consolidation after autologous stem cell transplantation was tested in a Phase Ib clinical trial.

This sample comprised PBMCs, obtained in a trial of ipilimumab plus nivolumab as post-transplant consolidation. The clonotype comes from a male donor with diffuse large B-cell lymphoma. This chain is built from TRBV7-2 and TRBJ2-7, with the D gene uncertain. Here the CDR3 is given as CASSPRASYEQYF. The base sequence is TGTGCCAGCAGCCCCCGGGCCTCCTACGAGCAGTACTTC.